Following are 8 T cell receptor beta chains from one sample sequenced in a study of CD8 T cells in ankylosing spondylitis. TCRdb re-called the 5' RACE reads through MiXCR, storing one row per CDR3 protein. This table holds under 200,000 distinct CDR3 sequences, 9.8% found once. The sequenced material came from blood, either unsorted or a sorted T cell fraction (not recorded which). The receptors come from a female donor with ankylosing spondylitis or in good health (not recorded which).

This clonotype was seen a few times. The genes are TRBV7-9 and TRBJ2-7, with no clear D. Between the trimmed V and J ends, which lost 5 bases and 0 bases, there was a span of 20 bases. Germline V CDR1 and CDR2: SEHNR, FQNEAQ (reference sequence). The CDR3 runs to 17 residues. CDR3 DNA sequence: TGTGCCAGCAGCCGGTTCCCGTTGCAGATGCGCTCCTACGAGCAGTACTTC. This codes for CASSRFPLQMRSYEQYF.

This clonotype appeared many times. The J gene is TRBJ1-2, the V gene TRBV29-1; D uncertain. The length of the CDR3 is 12 residues. CDR1 and CDR2 (germline): SQVTM, ANQGSEA. V dropped 5 bases and J dropped 7 bases, with 14 bases sitting between them. The CDR3 DNA reads TGCAGCGTTCCACAGACTGCGTCTGGCTACACCTTC. Its protein is CSVPQTASGYTF.

CDR3 sequence: CASSEGGRMDTQYF. The DNA of the CDR3 is TGTGCCAGCAGTGAAGGGGGAAGGATGGATACGCAGTATTTT. The chain recombines TRBV25-1 with TRBJ2-3; D possibly uses TRBD1 or TRBD2 (5 bases each). Germline V gene sequence: CDR1 MGHDK, CDR2 SYGVNS. The ends were cut back, 2 bases at V and 6 bases at J, with 12 bases in the middle. CDR3 length equals 14 residues.

This chain joins TRBV5-6 and TRBJ2-1; D gene unclear. The CDR3 covers 14 residues. The ends were cut back, 0 bases at V and 8 bases at J, with 12 bases in the middle. Germline loops: CDR1 SGHDT, CDR2 YYEEEE. CDR3 in DNA: TGTGCCAGCAGCTTGGGGTATGGGGATTATGAGCAGTTCTTC. It translates to CASSLGYGDYEQFF.

In this sample, this clonotype turned up many times. The chain joins TRBV7-2 to TRBJ2-7, with D tentatively TRBD2 (5 bases). V lost 6 bases to trimming and J lost 4 bases, with 19 bases between them. Germline lookup yields CDR1 SGHTA and CDR2 FQGNSA. There are 15 residues in the CDR3. Written as DNA, the CDR3 is TGTGCCAGCAGTCCTCTAGCTTACGGAGGTTACGAGCAGTACTTC. Protein product: CASSPLAYGGYEQYF.

The sample holds a few counts of this clonotype. CDR3: CASSLYREMRETQYF. The CDR3 DNA sequence: TGTGCCAGCAGTTTATACAGGGAAATGAGGGAGACCCAGTACTTC. This sequence joins TRBV12-3 or TRBV12-4 and TRBJ2-5; D possibly corresponds to TRBD1 (6 bases). The CDR3 sequence is 15 residues long. With 2 bases removed from V and 5 bases from J, the gap between germline ends came to 15 bases.

V gene TRBV11-2 combines with J gene TRBJ2-7; tentative D call: TRBD2 (5 bases). The V end was cut by 3 bases, the J end by 3 bases, with 15 bases between. CDR3 size: 15 residues. The germline gives CDR1 SGHAT, CDR2 FQNNGV. The CDR3 bases are TGTGCCAGCAGCTTTACAGCGGACGGTAGCTACGAGCAGTACTTC. It codes for CASSFTADGSYEQYF.

The genes are TRBV6-2 or TRBV6-3 and TRBJ2-1; D may correspond to TRBD1 or TRBD2 (5 bases each). V shed 4 bases and J shed 11 bases, with 9 bases lying between them. The CDR3 runs 11 residues. Germline V gene sequence: CDR1 MNHEY, CDR2 SVGEGT. The DNA for the CDR3 is TGTGCCAGCAGTTTCCAGGGACAGCAGTTCTTC. Residues: CASSFQGQQFF.